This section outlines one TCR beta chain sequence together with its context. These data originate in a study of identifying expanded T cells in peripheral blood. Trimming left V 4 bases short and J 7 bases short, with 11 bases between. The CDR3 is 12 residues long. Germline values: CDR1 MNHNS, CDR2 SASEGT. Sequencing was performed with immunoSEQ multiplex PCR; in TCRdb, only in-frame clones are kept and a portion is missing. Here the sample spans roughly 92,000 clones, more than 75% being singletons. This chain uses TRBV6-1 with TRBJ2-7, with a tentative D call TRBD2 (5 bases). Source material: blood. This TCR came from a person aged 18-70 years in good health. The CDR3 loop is CASSGNWEEQYF. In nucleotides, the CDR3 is TGTGCCAGCAGTGGGAATTGGGAGGAGCAGTACTTC.